The sequence of this TCR beta chain was determined in a study of cytomegalovirus exposure and HLA in healthy donors. Study-wide background: The same platform as the approximately 670 first-cohort repertoires was used for the 100 to 150 validation repertoires, a later analysis reported. Notes on the study in general: There were some public TCRs occurring in many donors, but most TCR sequences were rare. The study listed 164 cytomegalovirus-associated TCR beta chains.

With 1 base removed from V and 0 bases from J, the gap between germline ends came to 17 bases. The CDR3 spans 17 residues. Germline CDR1 GTSNPN, CDR2 SVGIG (reference sequence). The repertoire was sequenced with immunoSEQ multiplex PCR; TCRdb's copy has only in-frame clones and lacks some. The top ten hold roughly 2% of the sample, which has hundreds of thousands of clones, around 86% seen once. About this clone itself: Its antigen is unknown.

The chain couples TRBV30 to TRBJ2-3, with TRBD2 as a possible D gene (6 bases). Sequencing used PBMCs. The TCR comes from a woman in her late teens or twenties in good health and CMV-seropositive. The CDR3 nucleotides are TGTGCCTGGAGTGAAGGACTATTAGAACCTAGCACAGATACGCAGTATTTT. It specifies CAWSEGLLEPSTDTQYF.